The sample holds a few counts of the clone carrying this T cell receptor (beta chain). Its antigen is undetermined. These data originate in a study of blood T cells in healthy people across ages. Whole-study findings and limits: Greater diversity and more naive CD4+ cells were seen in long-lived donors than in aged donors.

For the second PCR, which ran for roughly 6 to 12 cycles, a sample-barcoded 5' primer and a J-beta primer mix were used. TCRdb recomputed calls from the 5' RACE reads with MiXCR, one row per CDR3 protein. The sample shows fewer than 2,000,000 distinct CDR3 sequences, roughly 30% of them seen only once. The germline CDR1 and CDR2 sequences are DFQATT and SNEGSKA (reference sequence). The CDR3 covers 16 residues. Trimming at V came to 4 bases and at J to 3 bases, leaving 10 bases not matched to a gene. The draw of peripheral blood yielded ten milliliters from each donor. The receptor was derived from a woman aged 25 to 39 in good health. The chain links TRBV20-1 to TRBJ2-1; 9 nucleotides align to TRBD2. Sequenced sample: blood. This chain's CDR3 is CSATSGERMSYNEQFF. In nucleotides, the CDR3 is TGCAGTGCTACTAGCGGGGAACGTATGAGCTACAATGAGCAGTTCTTC.